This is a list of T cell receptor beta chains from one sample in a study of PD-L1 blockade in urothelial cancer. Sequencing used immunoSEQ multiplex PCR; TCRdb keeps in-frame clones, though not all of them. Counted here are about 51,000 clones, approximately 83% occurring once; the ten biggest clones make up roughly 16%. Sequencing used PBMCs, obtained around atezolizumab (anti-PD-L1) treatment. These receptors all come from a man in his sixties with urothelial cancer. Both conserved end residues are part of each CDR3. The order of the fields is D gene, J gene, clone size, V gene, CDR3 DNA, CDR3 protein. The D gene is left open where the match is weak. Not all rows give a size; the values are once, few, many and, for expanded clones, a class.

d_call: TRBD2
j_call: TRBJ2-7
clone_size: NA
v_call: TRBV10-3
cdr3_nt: TGTGCCATTACTAGCGGGAGCGCCTACGAGCAGTACTTC
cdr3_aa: CAITSGSAYEQYF

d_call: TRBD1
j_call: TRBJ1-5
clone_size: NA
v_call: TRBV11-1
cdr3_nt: TGTGCCAGCAGCAGGGACAGAAATCAGCCCCAGCATTTT
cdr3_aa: CASSRDRNQPQHF

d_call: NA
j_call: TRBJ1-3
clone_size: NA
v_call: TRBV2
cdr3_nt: TGTGCCAGCAGGAAGACAGGAACTGGAAACACCATATATTTT
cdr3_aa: CASRKTGTGNTIYF

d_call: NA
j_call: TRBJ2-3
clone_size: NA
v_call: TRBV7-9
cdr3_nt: TGTGCCAGCAGCTTAAGGGATTTAGCGCCGGATACGCAGTATTTT
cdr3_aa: CASSLRDLAPDTQYF

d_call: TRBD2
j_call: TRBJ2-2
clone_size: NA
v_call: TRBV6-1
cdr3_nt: TGTGCCAGCAGTGAACGGGGAGGGGAATTGGGCACCGGGGAGCTGTTTTTT
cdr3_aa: CASSERGGELGTGELFF

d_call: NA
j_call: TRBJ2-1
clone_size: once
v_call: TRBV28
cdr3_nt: TGTGCCACCGGAGGGCCTCTCTACAATGAGCAGTTCTTC
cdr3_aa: CATGGPLYNEQFF

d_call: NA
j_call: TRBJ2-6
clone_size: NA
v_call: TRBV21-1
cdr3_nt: TGTGCCAGCAAAAAGGGGGTGGCAGGGTATAGCTCTGGGGCCAACGTCCTGACTTTC
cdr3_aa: CASKKGVAGYSSGANVLTF

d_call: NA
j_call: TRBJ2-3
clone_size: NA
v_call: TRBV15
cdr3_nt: TGTGCCACCAGCAGTGGACAGCGCACAGATACGCAGTATTTT
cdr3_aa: CATSSGQRTDTQYF

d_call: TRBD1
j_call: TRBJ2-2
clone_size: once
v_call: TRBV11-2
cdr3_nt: TGTGCCAGCAGCTTAGCGACAGGGGCGGGTAGGGAGCTGTTTTTT
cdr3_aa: CASSLATGAGRELFF

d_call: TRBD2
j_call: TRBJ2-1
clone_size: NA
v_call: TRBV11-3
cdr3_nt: TGTGCCAGCAGCCCAACCGGGACTAGCTACTCCTACAATGAGCAGTTCTTC
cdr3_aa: CASSPTGTSYSYNEQFF

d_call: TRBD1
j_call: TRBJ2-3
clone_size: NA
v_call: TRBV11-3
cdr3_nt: TGTGCCAGCAGCTCTGGACAGGTCCAAGATACGCAGTATTTT
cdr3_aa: CASSSGQVQDTQYF

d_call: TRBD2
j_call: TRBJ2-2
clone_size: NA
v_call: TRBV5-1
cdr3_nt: TGCGCCAGCAGTTCACTGGGACTAGCAGGCGGGGAGCTGTTTTTT
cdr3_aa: CASSSLGLAGGELFF

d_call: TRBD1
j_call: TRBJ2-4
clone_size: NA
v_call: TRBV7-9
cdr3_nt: TGTGCCAGCAGCTCCGGGACAGGGGAAAACATTCAGTACTTC
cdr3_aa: CASSSGTGENIQYF

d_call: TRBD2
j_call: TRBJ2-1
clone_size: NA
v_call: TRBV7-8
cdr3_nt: TGTGCCAGCAGGGCGGGGGGGGCTAGCGGGGCGGTACCTCTTAATGAGCAGTTCTTC
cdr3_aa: CASRAGGASGAVPLNEQFF

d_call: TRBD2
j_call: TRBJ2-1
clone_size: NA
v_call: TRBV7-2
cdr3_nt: TGTGCCAGCAGCTTATTTGGGACTAGCGGCAATGAGCAGTTCTTC
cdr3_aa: CASSLFGTSGNEQFF

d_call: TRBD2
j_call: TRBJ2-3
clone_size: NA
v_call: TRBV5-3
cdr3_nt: TGTGCCAGAAGCTTGGGGACTAGCGGGAAGAGGTTAGAAGATACGCAGTATTTT
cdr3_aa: CARSLGTSGKRLEDTQYF